The rows below give T cell receptor beta chains drawn from one sample of a study of cytomegalovirus exposure and HLA in healthy donors. TCRdb keeps only in-frame clones here, not all; method: immunoSEQ multiplex PCR. The table includes some 180,000 clones, about 77% detected once. Sequencing used PBMCs. These receptors were obtained from a woman in her 30s in good health and CMV-seropositive. CDR3s include the opening cysteine and the closing phenylalanine or tryptophan. D genes are given only for firm matches. Only some rows state a clone size, as once, few, many or a class for expanded clones.

D	V	length	size	J	DNA	CDR3
TRBD2	TRBV28	17	.	TRBJ2-2	TGTGCCAGCAGTTCCCGCATAGGCGGGGGGCCCAGAGGGGAGCTGTTTTTT	CASSSRIGGGPRGELFF
TRBD2	TRBV9	16	.	TRBJ2-7	TGTGCCAGCAGCGCAGGAACTAGCGGGTTCCCCTACGAGCAGTACTTC	CASSAGTSGFPYEQYF
TRBD1	TRBV4-3	15	.	TRBJ1-5	TGCGCCAGCAGCCCCGACAGGGGTAGCAATCAGCCCCAGCATTTT	CASSPDRGSNQPQHF
TRBD2	TRBV9	15	.	TRBJ2-5	TGTGCCAGCAGCGTAGAAGGGCGGGGGGCAGAGACCCAGTACTTC	CASSVEGRGAETQYF
.	TRBV11-3	16	.	TRBJ2-1	TGTGCCAGCAGCTTAGGGGGGGGGCGAATATACAATGAGCAGTTCTTC	CASSLGGGRIYNEQFF
TRBD2	TRBV7-9	16	.	TRBJ2-1	TGTGCCAGCAGCCTAGGCCCGGGACTAGAGGGCAATGAGCAGTTCTTC	CASSLGPGLEGNEQFF
.	TRBV7-2	15	few	TRBJ1-1	TGTGCCAGCAGCTTAGGACAGCGGGGGAACCCTGAAGCTTTCTTT	CASSLGQRGNPEAFF
TRBD1	TRBV19	15	.	TRBJ2-7	TGTGCCAGTAGTTTTGGACAGGAAAAGTCCTACGAGCAGTACTTC	CASSFGQEKSYEQYF
TRBD1	TRBV5-4	14	.	TRBJ1-2	TGTGCCAGCACCCAGAGGGACAGCCTTTATGGCTACACCTTC	CASTQRDSLYGYTF
.	TRBV21-1	17	.	TRBJ2-5	TGTGCCAGCAGCAAAGGGTTCCGGGATAGGGGGAAAGAGACCCAGTACTTC	CASSKGFRDRGKETQYF
.	TRBV7-9	14	.	TRBJ2-4	TGTGCCAGCAGCTCAAATCTAGCCAAAAACAGTCAGTACTTC	CASSSNLAKNSQYF
TRBD1	TRBV7-8	16	.	TRBJ1-4	TGTGCCAGCAGCTTAAATTCCGGGACAGGGGGTGAAAAACTGTTTTTT	CASSLNSGTGGEKLFF
TRBD2	TRBV5-1	16	.	TRBJ2-1	TGCGCCAGCAGCTTGGGGTCGACTAGCGGGACGGGGGAGCAGTTCTTC	CASSLGSTSGTGEQFF
.	TRBV19	13	.	TRBJ2-1	TGTGCCAGTACGCGGGACTCCTACGATGAGCAGTTCTTC	CASTRDSYDEQFF
TRBD1	TRBV4-2	16	.	TRBJ1-6	TGTGCCAGCAGCCAAGAAGCGGACAGGGCTAAATCACCCCTCCACTTT	CASSQEADRAKSPLHF
.	TRBV6-1	13	.	TRBJ2-5	TGTGCCAGCAGTGAATCGCTAAGAGAGACCCAGTACTTC	CASSESLRETQYF
TRBD2	TRBV28	16	.	TRBJ2-2	TGTGCCAGCAGTTTCGGCGGGGGGCTGGGCACCGGGGAGCTGTTTTTT	CASSFGGGLGTGELFF
.	TRBV5-1	16	.	TRBJ2-3	TGCGCCAGCAGCTTGGGGACAAATTTTCCCACAGATACGCAGTATTTT	CASSLGTNFPTDTQYF
.	TRBV19	11	.	TRBJ1-2	TGTGCCAGTAGTACTCGGGGTGGCTACACCTTC	CASSTRGGYTF
.	TRBV7-2	14	few	TRBJ2-1	TGTGCCAGCAGCTTCGGGGGCTCCTACAATGAGCAGTTCTTC	CASSFGGSYNEQFF
TRBD2	TRBV13	16	.	TRBJ2-3	TGTGCCAGCAGCTTAAGGCTAGCGGGGATCACAGATACGCAGTATTTT	CASSLRLAGITDTQYF
.	TRBV28	13	.	TRBJ1-5	TGTGCCACCAACACAGGGATGAGTCAGCCCCAGCATTTT	CATNTGMSQPQHF
TRBD1	TRBV7-2	15	.	TRBJ1-4	TGTGCCAGCAGCCCCCGACAGGGTGGAAATGAAAAACTGTTTTTT	CASSPRQGGNEKLFF
TRBD1	TRBV9	15	.	TRBJ2-3	TGTGCCAGCAGCGTAGGAGGGGGCGAGGGAGATACGCAGTATTTT	CASSVGGGEGDTQYF
TRBD1	TRBV15	14	.	TRBJ2-1	TGTGCCACCCAGGGACAGGGCTCCTACAATGAGCAGTTCTTC	CATQGQGSYNEQFF
.	TRBV7-2	14	.	TRBJ1-2	TGTGCCAGCAGCTTACAGCGCCTCAGCTATGGCTACACCTTC	CASSLQRLSYGYTF
.	TRBV2	15	.	TRBJ2-1	TGTGCCAGCAGTCTGGACAGCGGCTCCTACAATGAGCAGTTCTTC	CASSLDSGSYNEQFF
TRBD2	TRBV27	15	.	TRBJ2-1	TGTGCCAGCAGTTTGGGGACTAGCGGGGTCAATGAGCAGTTCTTC	CASSLGTSGVNEQFF
TRBD2	TRBV5-4	15	.	TRBJ2-2	TGTGCCAGCAGCCCGGGACTAACGAACACCGGGGAGCTGTTTTTT	CASSPGLTNTGELFF
.	TRBV15	14	.	TRBJ1-2	TGTGCCACCAGCAGAGCTGACACTAACTATGGCTACACCTTC	CATSRADTNYGYTF
.	TRBV5-4	15	.	TRBJ2-6	TGTGCCAGCAGCTTGGGGGGGGCTGGGGCCAACGTCCTGACTTTC	CASSLGGAGANVLTF
.	TRBV18	14	.	TRBJ2-7	TGTGCCAGCTCACCTGGGGACACCTCCTACGAGCAGTACTTC	CASSPGDTSYEQYF
.	TRBV5-1	14	.	TRBJ1-1	TGCGCCAGCAGCTTTCAACAGGGATCCGGGGAAGCTTTCTTT	CASSFQQGSGEAFF
.	TRBV9	15	.	TRBJ2-3	TGTGCCAGCAGCATGACAGGAGGAGGTGCAGATACGCAGTATTTT	CASSMTGGGADTQYF
.	TRBV30	17	.	TRBJ1-5	TGTGCCTGGAGTGCACCCTGGGGGGGTTTACACGATCAGCCCCAGCATTTT	CAWSAPWGGLHDQPQHF
.	TRBV19	16	few	TRBJ1-4	TGTGCCAGTAGTGGTGGACAGCCTACAACTAATGAAAAACTGTTTTTT	CASSGGQPTTNEKLFF
TRBD2	TRBV11-2	18	.	TRBJ2-1	TGTGCCAGCAGCCTAGCGGCCAGCGGGGGGGCCCTTGTCGATGAGCAGTTCTTC	CASSLAASGGALVDEQFF
.	TRBV18	15	.	TRBJ2-5	TGTGCCAGCTCACCACCGGCCAGGGGCGAGGAGACCCAGTACTTC	CASSPPARGEETQYF